These T cell receptor beta chains were read from a single sample in a study of CD8+ T cells in alopecia areata. Clones were sequenced by immunoSEQ multiplex PCR, and TCRdb holds only the in-frame ones, with some missing. The sample contains 200,000 to 250,000 clones, approximately 60% of which appear only once. The sample was CD8+ T cells sorted from blood. The source of these receptors is a human donor in good health. Each CDR3 is given with its conserved first and last residue. Each record gives: V gene, J gene, D gene, clone size, CDR3 protein, CDR3 DNA. The D gene is left open where the match is weak. Not all rows give a size; the values are once, few, many and, for expanded clones, a class.

>TRBV7-8|TRBJ2-7|TRBD1|.
CASSLRQGEFPYEQYF
TGTGCCAGCAGCTTAAGACAGGGGGAATTTCCCTACGAGCAGTACTTC
>TRBV5-1|TRBJ2-2|.|.
CASHDKGGGELFF
TGCGCCAGCCATGACAAGGGCGGAGGGGAGCTGTTTTTT
>TRBV7-6|TRBJ2-1|TRBD2|once
CASSGGVNYNEQFF
TGTGCCAGCAGCGGGGGGGTGAACTACAATGAGCAGTTCTTC
>TRBV5-4|TRBJ2-7|TRBD1|.
CASSLRNSGTGRSYGQYF
TGTGCCAGCAGCTTGCGGAACTCCGGGACAGGACGCTCCTACGGGCAGTACTTC
>TRBV7-9|TRBJ2-1|TRBD2|.
CASSSTTSGDNEQFF
TGTGCCAGCAGCTCGACGACTAGCGGGGACAATGAGCAGTTCTTC
>TRBV6-1|TRBJ1-1|.|.
CASSDPIRGMNTEAFF
TGTGCCAGCAGTGATCCAATTCGCGGGATGAACACTGAAGCTTTCTTT
>TRBV2|TRBJ2-4|.|few
CATGQYSHIQYF
TGTGCCACCGGACAGTATTCGCACATTCAGTACTTC
>TRBV29-1|TRBJ2-7|TRBD2|.
CSARGLAGGMSSYEQYF
TGCAGCGCAAGGGGACTAGCGGGGGGTATGAGCTCCTACGAGCAGTACTTC
>TRBV9|TRBJ2-5|.|once
CASSVAPGETQYF
TGTGCCAGCAGCGTAGCCCCGGGGGAGACCCAGTACTTC
>TRBV27|TRBJ1-1|.|.
CASSLGGGNTEAFF
TGTGCCAGCAGTTTAGGGGGCGGGAACACTGAAGCTTTCTTT
>TRBV29-1|TRBJ2-6|TRBD2|.
CSVAGTSGGPSSGANVLTF
TGCAGCGTGGCCGGGACTAGCGGGGGCCCTAGCTCTGGGGCCAACGTCCTGACTTTC
>TRBV29-1|TRBJ2-5|.|few
CSVDWRETQYF
TGCAGCGTTGACTGGCGGGAGACCCAGTACTTC
>TRBV29-1|TRBJ2-1|.|.
CSVDQLGEQFF
TGCAGCGTTGATCAGCTTGGGGAGCAGTTCTTC
>TRBV15|TRBJ1-2|.|once
CATTKRGNTYGYTF
TGTGCCACCACCAAGAGGGGCAATACCTATGGCTACACCTTC
>TRBV29-1|TRBJ2-5|.|.
CSVEDLPATQYF
TGCAGCGTCGAAGATCTACCGGCGACCCAGTACTTC
>TRBV29-1|TRBJ2-7|.|few
CSVQAGSSYEQYF
TGCAGCGTCCAGGCAGGGAGCTCCTACGAGCAGTACTTC
>TRBV6-1|TRBJ2-7|TRBD2|once
CATKLSSGALSEQYF
TGTGCCACCAAGTTATCTAGCGGGGCCCTAAGTGAGCAGTACTTC
>TRBV15|TRBJ1-2|.|.
CATSRDSGGPGGYGYTF
TGTGCCACCAGCAGGGACAGCGGGGGACCCGGGGGTTATGGCTACACCTTC
>TRBV29-1|TRBJ1-2|.|.
CSVDRGAPDYGYTF
TGCAGCGTTGACCGGGGGGCACCGGACTATGGCTACACCTTC
>TRBV1|TRBJ2-3|.|.
CTSSQDGQRGISDTQYF
TGCACCAGCAGCCAAGACGGCCAGCGGGGTATTTCAGATACGCAGTATTTT
>TRBV29-1|TRBJ2-1|.|few
CSVGHNEQFF
TGCAGCGTTGGCCACAATGAGCAGTTCTTC
>TRBV13|TRBJ2-7|TRBD2|few
CASSPGLGSFEQYF
TGTGCCAGCAGCCCGGGACTAGGGTCCTTCGAGCAGTACTTC
>TRBV29-1|TRBJ1-1|.|.
CSVSAANTEAFF
TGCAGCGTATCCGCCGCGAACACTGAAGCTTTCTTT
>TRBV5-4|TRBJ2-5|.|.
CASRIDGAQETQYF
TGTGCCAGCAGGATCGACGGGGCCCAAGAGACCCAGTACTTC
>TRBV11-2|TRBJ1-2|.|.
CASSRNINYLTYGYTF
TGTGCCAGCAGTCGAAATATCAACTATTTGACTTATGGCTACACCTTC
>TRBV7-2|TRBJ2-3|.|few
CASSRQGLSTDTQYF
TGTGCCAGCAGCAGACAGGGACTTAGCACAGATACGCAGTATTTT
>TRBV5-1|TRBJ2-5|TRBD2|.
CASSPDGGVQETQYF
TGCGCCAGCAGCCCCGATGGGGGGGTACAAGAGACCCAGTACTTC
>TRBV27|TRBJ2-3|.|few
CASSLPADTQYF
TGTGCCAGCAGTTTACCCGCAGATACGCAGTATTTT
>TRBV4-2|TRBJ2-6|.|few
CASSVQGGDGANVLTF
TGTGCCAGCAGCGTCCAGGGTGGGGATGGGGCCAACGTCCTGACTTTC
>TRBV30|TRBJ2-7|TRBD1|.
CACSQGANYEQYF
TGTGCCTGTTCACAGGGGGCAAACTACGAGCAGTACTTC
>TRBV7-9|TRBJ1-1|.|.
CASSPQGPNTEAFF
TGTGCCAGCAGCCCACAGGGCCCGAACACTGAAGCTTTCTTT
>TRBV7-9|TRBJ2-1|TRBD2|.
CASSLNSGGTYNEQFF
TGTGCCAGCAGCTTAAATAGCGGGGGGACTTACAATGAGCAGTTCTTC
>TRBV11-2|TRBJ1-1|.|.
CASSPEKRGGNTEAFF
TGTGCCAGCAGCCCCGAAAAGAGAGGGGGGAACACTGAAGCTTTCTTT
>TRBV19|TRBJ2-7|.|once
CASSMAELGLNEQYF
TGTGCCAGTAGTATGGCTGAGTTGGGGCTAAACGAGCAGTACTTC
>TRBV7-9|TRBJ2-3|TRBD2|.
CASSSQRGASLDTQYF
TGTGCCAGCAGCTCGCAGCGGGGGGCGAGCCTAGATACGCAGTATTTT
>TRBV19|TRBJ1-6|.|few
CASSLGNSPLHF
TGTGCCAGTTCACTTGGTAATTCACCCCTCCACTTT
>TRBV5-1|TRBJ2-3|.|.
CASSTPYADTQYF
TGCGCCAGCAGTACTCCGTATGCAGATACGCAGTATTTT
>TRBV6-4|TRBJ1-2|.|.
CASSDFPTGSGYTF
TGTGCCAGCAGTGACTTCCCAACAGGGTCTGGCTACACCTTC
>TRBV9|TRBJ2-1|.|.
CASSGRDTYNEQFF
TGTGCCAGCAGCGGCCGGGATACCTACAATGAGCAGTTCTTC
>TRBV27|TRBJ1-1|.|few
CASNVGSGTEAFF
TGTGCCAGCAATGTTGGGTCGGGGACTGAAGCTTTCTTT
>TRBV19|TRBJ1-5|.|few
CASTYGTSQHF
TGTGCCAGTACCTACGGGACTTCCCAGCATTTT
>TRBV7-9|TRBJ1-2|TRBD1|.
CASSSDREDGYTF
TGTGCCAGCAGTTCGGACAGGGAGGATGGCTACACCTTC